This passage covers 30 T cell receptor beta chains from one sample sequenced in a study of cytomegalovirus exposure and HLA in healthy donors. Here immunoSEQ multiplex PCR was the method, and the copy in TCRdb shows in-frame clones only, minus some. In the table there are 150,000 to 200,000 clones, about 90% of which are singletons. Source material: PBMCs. The receptors shown here come from a woman younger than 35 in good health and CMV-seropositive.

This chain uses TRBV10-1 with TRBJ1-2; D is ambiguous. The V end was cut by 0 bases, the J end by 7 bases, with 18 bases between. The germline gives CDR1 WNHNN, CDR2 SYGVQD (reference sequence). The CDR3 loop spans 16 amino acids. Written as DNA, the CDR3 is TGCGCCAGCAGTGAGTCGGGGAGGAAATGGCGGGCTGGCTACACCTTC. Protein product: CASSESGRKWRAGYTF.

This chain links TRBV28 with TRBJ2-1; possible D gene TRBD2, 6 bases. CDR3 size: 13 residues. Germline-derived CDR1 and CDR2 are MDHEN and SYDVKM. V lost 6 bases and J 10 bases, leaving 16 bases between the germline ends. Written as DNA, the CDR3 is TGTGCCAGCAGCAGGGCGGGGCGGGGAGAGCAGTTCTTC. Protein: CASSRAGRGEQFF.

The rearrangement links TRBV2 to TRBJ2-2; possibly TRBD2 for D (7 bases). V was shortened by 7 bases and J by 6 bases, with 9 bases between the two germline ends. CDR3 length: 12 residues. Germline loops: CDR1 SNHLY, CDR2 FYNNEI. CDR3 nucleotides: TGTGCCAGCAAGGGGGGGCCCGGGGAGCTGTTTTTT. Translated: CASKGGPGELFF.

The gene calls are TRBV29-1 and TRBJ2-7, with 9 bases aligning to TRBD1. Per the germline V gene, CDR1 is SQVTM and CDR2 is ANQGSEA. This CDR3 is 12 amino acids long. The CDR3 nucleotides read TGCAGTACCCGGGACAGGGTCTACGAGCAGTACTTC. The encoded protein is CSTRDRVYEQYF.

The chain recombines TRBV6-5 with TRBJ2-7, with D possibly being TRBD2 (6 bases). The germline V gene has CDR1 MNHEY and CDR2 SVGAGI. The CDR3 contains 13 residues. V gave up 4 bases and J gave up 6 bases, with 13 bases separating them. CDR3 loop: CASSSPPAGEQYF. For the CDR3, the DNA is TGTGCCAGCAGTTCCCCCCCAGCGGGCGAGCAGTACTTC.

CDR3 region: CASSLGRGQGNTEAFF. In DNA, the CDR3 is TGTGCCAGCAGCTTAGGACGAGGACAGGGGAACACTGAAGCTTTCTTT. This sequence joins TRBV7-6 and TRBJ1-1; 8 bases align to TRBD1. The germline V gene encodes CDR1 SGHVS and CDR2 FNYEAQ. CDR3 length: 16 amino acids. Unmatched junction bases numbered 5, after V lost 1 base and J lost 1 base.

This sequence joins TRBV4-1 and TRBJ1-2; 8 nucleotides align to TRBD1. Germline V gene data show CDR1 as MGHRA and CDR2 as YSYEKL. CDR3 size: 16 residues. V was clipped by 1 base and J by 8 bases; unmatched bases: 12. CDR3 region: CASSQVGQGARGGYTF. As DNA, the CDR3 is TGCGCCAGCAGCCAAGTCGGTCAGGGGGCGCGGGGAGGCTACACCTTC.

The genes are TRBV20-1 and TRBJ2-3; D gene ambiguous. Germline CDR1 reads DFQATT; CDR2 reads SNEGSKA (reference sequence). The CDR3 spans 11 residues. CDR3: CSKMRSDTQYF. The CDR3, as DNA: TGCAGCAAGATGAGGTCAGATACGCAGTATTTT.

This clone occurred once. V usage is TRBV27 and J usage is TRBJ2-7, with a possible D match to TRBD2 (5 bases). The germline V gene encodes CDR1 MNHEY and CDR2 SMNVEV (reference sequence). Deletions cut 0 bases from V and 4 bases from J, with 19 bases between. CDR3 length: 17 residues. DNA for the CDR3: TGTGCCAGCAGTTTATCAGGCGGTGTAAGCGGATTATACGAGCAGTACTTC. Its protein product is CASSLSGGVSGLYEQYF.

The chain carries TRBV5-1 and TRBJ2-7, with D possibly being TRBD2 (5 bases). CDR3 size: 15 residues. From germline, CDR1 is SGHRS and CDR2 YFSETQ. The V gene lost 3 bases and the J gene lost 2 bases, with 15 bases spanning the gap. The CDR3 spells CASSSVFRGTYEQYF. CDR3 nucleotides: TGCGCCAGCAGCTCAGTGTTCCGGGGTACCTACGAGCAGTACTTC.

This chain links TRBV27 with TRBJ1-2, with a weak D call TRBD1 (6 bases). The CDR3 totals 15 residues. In germline, CDR1 is MNHEY, CDR2 SMNVEV (reference sequence). Between the trimmed V and J ends, which lost 6 bases and 2 bases, there was a span of 16 bases. CDR3 in amino acids: CASRPALTGNYGYTF. The CDR3 nucleotides read TGTGCCAGCAGACCGGCCTTAACAGGGAACTATGGCTACACCTTC.

This chain uses TRBV5-4 with TRBJ2-5, with 8 positions matching TRBD1. The V gene end was trimmed by 4 bases and the J gene end by 5 bases; junction bases not matched to a gene: 7. Germline lookup yields CDR1 SGHNT and CDR2 YYREEE (reference sequence). This CDR3 has 14 residues. CDR3 sequence (DNA): TGTGCCAGCAGCGGACAGGGAGGTCATGAGACCCAGTACTTC. Translation: CASSGQGGHETQYF.

This rearrangement joins TRBV14 to TRBJ1-1, with D maybe TRBD1 (5 bases). Germline values: CDR1 SGHDN, CDR2 FVKESK. Between the trimmed V and J ends, which lost 2 bases and 5 bases, there was a span of 12 bases. The CDR3 loop spans 14 amino acids. The CDR3 protein is CASSQSGPRTEAFF. The CDR3 DNA sequence: TGTGCCAGCAGCCAATCAGGGCCTCGGACTGAAGCTTTCTTT.

The rearrangement links TRBV7-9 to TRBJ2-2, with D tentatively TRBD1 (6 bases). This CDR3 has 17 residues. V lost 1 base and J lost 5, with 17 bases in between. Germline CDR1 SEHNR, CDR2 FQNEAQ (reference sequence). CDR3: CASSLVGRRGDTGELFF. In DNA form, the CDR3 reads TGTGCCAGCAGCTTAGTAGGGCGCAGGGGAGATACCGGGGAGCTGTTTTTT.

This CDR3 is CASSAGGAGQPQHF. CDR3 nucleotide sequence: TGTGCCAGCTCGGCCGGTGGGGCCGGTCAGCCCCAGCATTTT. This rearrangement joins TRBV11-2 to TRBJ1-5, with D perhaps TRBD1 (5 bases). CDR3 length: 14 amino acids. In germline, CDR1 is SGHAT, CDR2 FQNNGV. V was cut by 8 bases and J by 6 bases, with 17 bases left in between.

Turning to this clone: Other nucleotide sequences from this sample produce the same CDR3. J is TRBJ2-5 and V is TRBV4-3, with D possibly matching TRBD2 (6 bases). The CDR3 has 15 residues. Germline CDR1 LGHNA, CDR2 YSLEER. V gave up 0 bases and J gave up 5 bases, with 13 bases separating them. CDR3 DNA: TGCGCCAGCAGCCAAGATCGAGCGGGCGGGGAGACCCAGTACTTC. Translating it yields CASSQDRAGGETQYF.

This rearrangement joins TRBV7-9 to TRBJ2-1; 7 nucleotides align to TRBD1. Per the germline V gene, CDR1 is SEHNR and CDR2 is FQNEAQ (reference sequence). Losses at the gene ends were 4 bases for V and 0 bases for J; bases not matched to a gene: 6. This CDR3 comprises 16 residues. In DNA, the CDR3 is TGTGCCAGCAGCTACCTGGACAGGAGCTCCTACAATGAGCAGTTCTTC. It encodes CASSYLDRSSYNEQFF. The full variable domain, its missing parts supplied by reference TRBV7-9 and TRBJ2-1, is DTGVSQNPRHKITKRGQNVTFRCDPISEHNRLYWYRQTLGQGPEFLTYFQNEAQLEKSRLLSDRFSAERPKGSFSTLEIQRTEQGDSAMYLCASSYLDRSSYNEQFFGPGTRLTVL.

The table lists this clone with a few counts. V and J are TRBV2 and TRBJ1-5; D gene uncertain. Trimming removed 4 bases at V and 4 bases at J, with 11 bases between. In germline, CDR1 is SNHLY, CDR2 FYNNEI. This CDR3 has 14 residues. CDR3 DNA: TGTGCCAGCAGTGGGGAGACATTGAATCAGCCCCAGCATTTT. It specifies CASSGETLNQPQHF.

V usage is TRBV2 and J usage is TRBJ2-7; TRBD2 matches at 8 bases. CDR1 and CDR2 (germline): SNHLY, FYNNEI. With V trimmed by 6 bases and J by 3 bases, 10 bases remained unmatched. There are 15 residues in the CDR3. The CDR3 protein is CASRRRRSGSYEQYF. The CDR3 nucleotides are TGTGCCAGCAGGCGCCGGCGGAGCGGGAGCTACGAGCAGTACTTC.

This clone occurred once. This chain links TRBV6-4 with TRBJ2-2; TRBD2 aligns across 11 bases. In germline, CDR1 is MRHNA, CDR2 SNTAGT. The V and J ends lost 6 bases and 4 bases, in that order; junction bases with no gene match: 4. The CDR3 totals 15 residues. The CDR3 loop reads CASSLAGGTTGELFF. The CDR3 DNA reads TGTGCCAGCAGCCTAGCGGGGGGTACCACCGGGGAGCTGTTTTTT.

The CDR3 loop reads CATGQGGPYEQYF. DNA for the CDR3: TGTGCCACCGGACAGGGGGGACCCTACGAGCAGTACTTC. The chain is built from TRBV19 and TRBJ2-7; 10 nucleotides line up with TRBD1. With V trimmed by 10 bases and J by 2 bases, 5 bases remained unmatched. Germline loops: CDR1 LNHDA, CDR2 SQIVND (reference sequence). The CDR3 totals 13 residues.

This chain joins TRBV2 and TRBJ2-5; TRBD1 agrees at 8 bases. Losses at the gene ends were 11 bases for V and 9 bases for J; bases not matched to a gene: 14. The V gene's germline CDR1 is SNHLY and CDR2 FYNNEI. This CDR3 is 13 amino acids long. The DNA of the CDR3 is TGTGCCGGGACAGGAACTAACCCTAGGGCCCAGTACTTC. It is translated as CAGTGTNPRAQYF.

V usage is TRBV2 and J usage is TRBJ2-1, with a possible D match to TRBD2 (7 bases). CDR1 and CDR2 (germline): SNHLY, FYNNEI. This CDR3 region has 15 residues. V was cut by 6 bases and J by 1 base, with 13 bases left in between. The CDR3 DNA sequence: TGTGCCAGCAGGTCGAGGGGGGGATCCTACAATGAGCAGTTCTTC. The encoded protein is CASRSRGGSYNEQFF.

This rearrangement joins TRBV6-5 to TRBJ2-2; no clear D gene. CDR1 is MNHEY, CDR2 SVGAGI, per germline. The CDR3 has 13 amino acids. The V gene lost 2 bases and the J gene lost 3 bases, with 4 bases spanning the gap. CDR3 residues: CASSYQDTGELFF. CDR3 in DNA: TGTGCCAGCAGTTACCAGGACACCGGGGAGCTGTTTTTT.

In its sample, this clone was seen once. The chain has TRBV7-9 and TRBJ2-7; D may be TRBD2 (6 bases). Germline CDR1 is SEHNR and CDR2 is FQNEAQ (reference sequence). Trimming took off 0 bases at V and 0 bases at J, with 9 bases between the two ends. The CDR3 totals 15 residues. The CDR3 spells CASSLAGGLSYEQYF. The CDR3 DNA sequence: TGTGCCAGCAGCTTAGCGGGAGGCCTCTCCTACGAGCAGTACTTC.

The chain recombines TRBV28 with TRBJ2-7; 7 bases line up with TRBD1. This CDR3 spans 14 amino acids. V lost 5 bases to trimming and J lost 4 bases; unmatched junction nucleotides: 8. From germline, CDR1 is MDHEN and CDR2 SYDVKM. The CDR3 spells CASSSTGAIYEQYF. The CDR3 DNA is TGTGCCAGCAGTAGTACAGGGGCGATATACGAGCAGTACTTC.

This rearrangement joins TRBV7-6 to TRBJ1-5; a possible D gene is TRBD1 (6 bases). The CDR3 is 14 residues long. Trimming left V 5 bases short and J 9 bases short, with 17 bases between. Germline-derived CDR1 and CDR2 are SGHVS and FNYEAQ. The CDR3 nucleotides read TGTGCCAGCAGCCTAGTGGGGGCGCAGGGGCCCCAGCATTTT. Translated, it gives CASSLVGAQGPQHF.

The chain employs TRBV5-6 and TRBJ2-3; 9 nucleotides agree with TRBD2. The length of the CDR3 is 15 residues. Trimming took 5 bases from V and 4 from J; bases not matched to a gene: 8. Germline V CDR1 and CDR2: SGHDT, YYEEEE. The CDR3 region has the DNA TGTGCCAGCAGGATAGCGGGAGTGGCCCCAGATACGCAGTATTTT. Protein: CASRIAGVAPDTQYF.

The chain employs TRBV28 and TRBJ1-4; 10 bases line up with TRBD1. Germline V gene lookup returns CDR1 MDHEN and CDR2 SYDVKM. Trimming at V came to 8 bases and at J to 6 bases, leaving 9 bases not matched to a gene. The CDR3 runs to 15 residues. The CDR3 sequence is CASLDRGQGDEKLFF. In nucleotides, the CDR3 is TGTGCCAGCCTAGACAGGGGGCAAGGGGATGAAAAACTGTTTTTT.

This clone has just one count. The chain recombines TRBV13 with TRBJ2-1; TRBD2 might be the D (6 bases). CDR3 length equals 17 residues. The V gene lost 1 base and the J gene lost 5 bases, with 18 bases spanning the gap. Germline lookup yields CDR1 PRHDT and CDR2 FYEKMQ (reference sequence). Here the CDR3 DNA reads TGTGCCAGCAGCTTAGAGGGGTCGGGGGATAATAACAATGAGCAGTTCTTC. Translation: CASSLEGSGDNNNEQFF.